A single sample is the source of the 10 T cell receptor beta chains below, sequenced in a study of cytomegalovirus exposure and HLA in healthy donors. This PCR relied on a set of 60 Vbeta primers and 13 Jbeta primers. The assay was immunoSEQ multiplex PCR, and TCRdb's table has in-frame clones only and misses some. The table lists 75,000 to 85,000 clones. The sequenced sample consisted of PBMCs. The receptors derive from a man in his fifties in good health and CMV-seronegative.

The rearrangement uses TRBV30 and TRBJ1-6; 8 nucleotides agree with TRBD1. Germline CDR1 reads GTSNPN; CDR2 reads SVGIG (reference sequence). The CDR3 has 12 residues. Trimming took 5 bases from V and 6 from J; bases not matched to a gene: 0. CDR3 sequence reads: CAWGTGNSPLHF. As DNA, the CDR3 is TGTGCCTGGGGGACAGGTAATTCACCCCTCCACTTT.

This chain joins TRBV5-1 and TRBJ2-7; no reliable D call. Germline CDR1 reads SGHRS; CDR2 reads YFSETQ. CDR3 size: 12 residues. V gave up 4 bases and J gave up 4 bases, with 9 bases separating them. As DNA, the CDR3 is TGCGCCAGCAGCGAGACGAGGTACGAGCAGTACTTC. Translated: CASSETRYEQYF.

The chain uses TRBV6-4 and TRBJ1-6; TRBD1 might be the D (6 bases). Per the germline V gene, CDR1 is MRHNA and CDR2 is SNTAGT. Trimming cost V 6 bases and J 5 bases, with 11 bases left between them. This CDR3 is built from 14 residues. The CDR3 sequence: CASSFGQHNSPLHF. The DNA of the CDR3 is TGTGCCAGCAGCTTCGGACAGCATAATTCACCCCTCCACTTT.

The chain's CDR3 is CAISAGNQPQHF. The CDR3 region has the DNA TGTGCCATCAGTGCAGGGAATCAGCCCCAGCATTTT. The chain joins TRBV10-3 to TRBJ1-5; perhaps TRBD1 as D (5 bases). The germline V and J ends were trimmed by 4 bases and 4 bases, with 5 bases remaining between them. The CDR3 runs 12 residues. Germline V gene data show CDR1 as ENHRY and CDR2 as SYGVKD.

CDR3 protein: CASARFYGYTF. The CDR3 DNA sequence: TGTGCCAGCGCACGGTTCTATGGCTACACCTTC. J is TRBJ1-2 and V is TRBV2, with unresolved D. The germline gives CDR1 SNHLY, CDR2 FYNNEI. With 8 bases removed from V and 4 bases from J, the gap between germline ends came to 8 bases. This CDR3 has 11 amino acids.

J is TRBJ2-2 and V is TRBV9; no firm D call. The germline V gene encodes CDR1 SGDLS and CDR2 YYNGEE. The CDR3 is made up of 16 amino acids. Trimming took 1 base from V and 0 from J, leaving 10 bases between them. Here the CDR3 DNA reads TGTGCCAGCAGCGTATCGTCCAACTCGAACACCGGGGAGCTGTTTTTT. This translates into CASSVSSNSNTGELFF.

The chain recombines TRBV4-1 with TRBJ2-7, with 7 positions matching TRBD2. The CDR3 contains 15 residues. V lost 0 bases, J lost 3 bases, and 5 bases stayed unmatched. Looked up from germline, CDR1 is MGHRA and CDR2 is YSYEKL. In DNA, the CDR3 is TGCGCCAGCAGCCAAGAGACCCGGGGGGTCTACGAGCAGTACTTC. Translation gives CASSQETRGVYEQYF.

The chain combines TRBV6-1 with TRBJ2-7; 13 bases match TRBD2. Germline trimming cut 1 base from V and 0 bases from J; bases unmatched to any gene: 6. The CDR3 is made up of 18 amino acids. The V gene's germline CDR1 is MNHNS and CDR2 SASEGT. CDR3 protein: CASSEVLAGGTYSYEQYF. The CDR3 DNA reads as TGTGCCAGCAGTGAAGTACTAGCGGGGGGGACATACTCCTACGAGCAGTACTTC.

V is TRBV29-1 and J is TRBJ2-4; D may be TRBD1 (5 bases). V was shortened by 5 bases and J by 2 bases, with 10 bases between the two germline ends. The CDR3 totals 13 residues. In germline, CDR1 is SQVTM, CDR2 ANQGSEA. CDR3 sequence reads: CSVQGLTKNIQYF. The CDR3 DNA reads as TGCAGCGTTCAGGGTCTGACCAAAAACATTCAGTACTTC.

The rearrangement joins TRBV5-1 to TRBJ2-3, with TRBD2 matching 9 bases. Germline assignment: CDR1 SGHRS and CDR2 YFSETQ. Trimming took 4 bases from V and 4 from J; bases not matched to a gene: 10. CDR3 length: 16 amino acids. The CDR3 DNA sequence: TGCGCCAGCAGCGTCAGGGCGGGGGGGCCGGCAGATACGCAGTATTTT. It codes for CASSVRAGGPADTQYF. Drawing the rest from reference TRBV5-1 and TRBJ2-3, the complete variable domain is KAGVTQTPRYLIKTRGQQVTLSCSPISGHRSVSWYQQTPGQGLQFLFEYFSETQRNKGNFPGRFSGRQFSNSRSEMNVSTLELGDSALYLCASSVRAGGPADTQYFGPGTRLTVL.